This TCR beta chain emerged from a study of spatial heterogeneity in lung cancer. Across the study: On average, each unique TCR and UMI combination appeared more than ten times in raw reads.

In the library, each TCR cDNA molecule bore its own unique molecular identifier. TCRdb fed the 5' RACE reads into MiXCR, producing one record per CDR3 protein. The top ten hold roughly 39% of the sample, which has more than 80,000 distinct CDR3 sequences, approximately 12% seen once. A note on this clonotype: As yet, its antigen is unknown.

The CDR3 length is 13 residues. The germline V and J ends were trimmed by 0 bases and 2 bases, with 7 bases remaining between them. Germline V gene sequence: CDR1 SQVTM, CDR2 ANQGSEA. Whole-study findings and limits: Detection of ubiquitous tumor TCRs in blood was higher at resection than follow-up.

Time point specified: sample taken at primary tumor resection. From tumor, nontumor lung or frozen PBMC, whole RNA was taken unsorted for sequencing. The chain couples TRBV29-1 to TRBJ1-1; D is unclear. The origin of this receptor is a male donor with early-stage non-small cell lung cancer. The material was PBMCs, obtained at surgery. CDR3 nucleotides: TGCAGCGTTGAAGATCTACTAAACACTGAAGCTTTCTTT. Its protein is CSVEDLLNTEAFF.